Each of the 12 T cell receptor beta chains below was sequenced from the same sample in a study of TIL therapy for anti-PD-1-resistant metastatic lung cancer. Time point given: pre-treatment sample, taken before nivolumab and TIL therapy. Sequencing used immunoSEQ v3. Data came from immunoSEQ multiplex PCR; TCRdb stores just in-frame clones and leaves some out. The sample lists tens of thousands of clones; 80% to 90% were seen once. This specimen was blood, taken at baseline. The receptors shown here come from a person aged 25 to 80 with non-small cell lung cancer.

The chain carries TRBV20-1 and TRBJ2-7; D uncertain. Germline lookup yields CDR1 DFQATT and CDR2 SNEGSKA (reference sequence). The CDR3 has 12 amino acids. Trimming pared 3 bases from V and 0 bases from J, leaving 6 bases between. This CDR3 reads CSASTVSYEQYF. The CDR3 DNA follows: TGCAGTGCTAGTACCGTCTCCTACGAGCAGTACTTC.

The chain joins TRBV6-1 to TRBJ2-1; unclear D gene. The CDR3 contains 17 residues. Trimming took 3 bases from V and 2 from J, leaving 17 bases between them. The germline V gene has CDR1 MNHNS and CDR2 SASEGT. CDR3 DNA sequence: TGTGCCAGCAGTGACCGGATCATGGGTTTAACCTACAATGAGCAGTTCTTC. Its translation: CASSDRIMGLTYNEQFF.

This rearrangement joins TRBV18 to TRBJ1-6; 10 bases align to TRBD1. The CDR3 is made up of 15 amino acids. Germline assignment: CDR1 KGHSH and CDR2 LQKENI. After removal of 5 bases from V and 5 bases from J, the junction contained 3 bases not matched to a gene. CDR3 sequence (DNA): TGTGCCAGCTCAATTGGACAGGGGGATAATTCACCCCTCCACTTT. Translation: CASSIGQGDNSPLHF.

The rearrangement uses TRBV2 and TRBJ2-7; D gene unclear. This CDR3 comprises 11 residues. V shed 6 bases and J shed 4 bases, with 7 bases lying between them. In germline, CDR1 is SNHLY, CDR2 FYNNEI. CDR3 nucleotide sequence: TGTGCCAGCAGGAGCCTTTACGAGCAGTACTTC. Its translation is CASRSLYEQYF.

The chain combines TRBV28 with TRBJ1-3; D uncertain. Germline V gene data show CDR1 as MDHEN and CDR2 as SYDVKM. Trimming pared 8 bases from V and 4 bases from J, leaving 12 bases between. The CDR3 is 13 amino acids. CDR3 nucleotide sequence: TGTGCCAGCCCCACCCCTGGGGGAAACACCATATATTTT. This translates into CASPTPGGNTIYF.

The genes are TRBV6-2 or TRBV6-3 and TRBJ2-7, with D hard to call. Germline V gene data show CDR1 as MNHEY and CDR2 as SVGEGT. V dropped 0 bases and J dropped 6 bases, with 3 bases sitting between them. There are 11 residues in the CDR3. The CDR3 DNA is TGTGCCAGCAGTTACTCGGTCGAGCAGTACTTC. It translates to CASSYSVEQYF.

This sequence joins TRBV10-3 and TRBJ2-1, with 8 nucleotides matching TRBD2. The ends lost 10 bases at V and 2 bases at J; junction bases unmatched: 7. The CDR3 is made up of 14 amino acids. Germline-derived CDR1 and CDR2 are ENHRY and SYGVKD. CDR3 DNA: TGTGCCACCCGAGCGGGGGACCCCTACAATGAGCAGTTCTTC. It specifies CATRAGDPYNEQFF.

The genes are TRBV7-9 and TRBJ2-1; the match to TRBD1 covers 10 bases. V gave up 3 bases and J gave up 2 bases; unmatched junction bases: 7. The germline V gene has CDR1 SEHNR and CDR2 FQNEAQ (reference sequence). The CDR3 loop spans 17 amino acids. CDR3 bases: TGTGCCAGCAGCTTGTCGACCGGGACAGGGGCCTACAATGAGCAGTTCTTC. Amino acids: CASSLSTGTGAYNEQFF.

This clone was counted only a few times. This rearrangement joins TRBV9 to TRBJ1-4; D may be TRBD1 (6 bases). The germline CDR1 and CDR2 sequences are SGDLS and YYNGEE. The CDR3 length is 14 residues. The V end lost 4 bases, the J end lost 4 bases, and 11 bases lay between the germline ends. The CDR3 DNA follows: TGTGCCAGCAGCAGAAGGGGGGGTAATGAAAAACTGTTTTTT. It translates to CASSRRGGNEKLFF.

The genes are TRBV7-2 and TRBJ1-6; TRBD1 matches at 9 bases. There are 16 residues in the CDR3. V shed 6 bases, J shed 6 bases, and the junction held 9 bases outside the gene matches. Germline assignment: CDR1 SGHTA and CDR2 FQGNSA. The CDR3 region has the DNA TGTGCCAGCAGATTACGGACAGGGGCCTCTAATTCACCCCTCCACTTT. Amino acids: CASRLRTGASNSPLHF.

This chain uses TRBV30 with TRBJ1-1; D is ambiguous. Germline CDR1 GTSNPN, CDR2 SVGIG (reference sequence). The CDR3 has 12 residues. The V end was cut by 0 bases, the J end by 8 bases, with 10 bases between. DNA for the CDR3: TGTGCCTGGAGTGTAAGGGTTACCGAAGCTTTCTTT. Translated, it gives CAWSVRVTEAFF.

The chain is built from TRBV6-5 and TRBJ2-1, with TRBD1 identical over 8 bases. CDR1 is MNHEY, CDR2 SVGAGI, per germline. The CDR3 has 15 amino acids. V lost 6 bases to trimming and J lost 1 base; unmatched junction nucleotides: 5. The CDR3 sequence is CASRVGQESYNEQFF. The DNA of the CDR3 is TGTGCCAGCAGGGTGGGACAGGAATCCTACAATGAGCAGTTCTTC.